Below, 20 T cell receptor beta chains from the same sample are listed, as sequenced in a study of blood T cell repertoires in COVID-19. TCRdb's copy holds only in-frame clones and misses some; the assay was immunoSEQ multiplex PCR. The table has a few hundred thousand clones, approximately 87% seen once; the top ten hold approximately 9.3%. The material sequenced was PBMCs or T cells enriched from blood (not recorded which). The receptors derive from a woman aged 45-65 years who had recovered from COVID-19.

The rearrangement joins TRBV12-3 or TRBV12-4 to TRBJ1-4, with D possibly TRBD1 on 6 matching bases. V was cut by 6 bases and J by 11 bases, with 16 bases left in between. CDR3 length equals 13 residues. The CDR3 bases are TGTGCCAGCAGGAACGGGGGGCCCGGGAAACTGTTTTTT. It yields the protein CASRNGGPGKLFF.

The V call is TRBV18, the J call TRBJ2-5; D possibly corresponds to TRBD2 (5 bases). Per germline, CDR1 KGHSH and CDR2 LQKENI. The CDR3 covers 14 residues. Trimming removed 5 bases from V and 5 bases from J, with 15 bases in between. CDR3 sequence reads: CASSVRRTEETQYF. The CDR3 DNA follows: TGTGCCAGCTCAGTACGGCGGACTGAGGAGACCCAGTACTTC.

This clone has just a few counts. The rearrangement joins TRBV28 to TRBJ1-5; tentatively, D is TRBD1 (5 bases). The germline V gene encodes CDR1 MDHEN and CDR2 SYDVKM. This CDR3 spans 15 amino acids. Trimming pared 7 bases from V and 2 bases from J, leaving 15 bases between. This CDR3 is CASTLGGVGNQPQHF. CDR3 in DNA: TGTGCCAGCACCTTGGGGGGGGTTGGCAATCAGCCCCAGCATTTT.

This chain connects TRBV27 to TRBJ1-5; a weak D match, TRBD1 (6 bases). In germline, CDR1 is MNHEY, CDR2 SMNVEV (reference sequence). Trimming removed 3 bases from V and 4 bases from J, with 10 bases in between. CDR3 length: 14 residues. CDR3: CASSFNRVNQPQHF. Written as DNA, the CDR3 is TGTGCCAGCAGTTTCAACAGGGTGAATCAGCCCCAGCATTTT.

The chain recombines TRBV14 with TRBJ2-3; weak D call: TRBD2 (6 bases). V was pared by 1 base and J by 2 bases, with 13 bases between. Germline V gives CDR1 SGHDN, CDR2 FVKESK. The length of the CDR3 is 16 residues. The CDR3 region has the DNA TGTGCCAGCAGCCAAGTTTTAGGGAGGTCCACAGATACGCAGTATTTT. Protein sequence: CASSQVLGRSTDTQYF. Variable domain in full (rest from reference TRBV14 and TRBJ2-3): EAGVTQFPSHSVIEKGQTVTLRCDPISGHDNLYWYRRVMGKEIKFLLHFVKESKQDESGMPNNRFLAERTGGTYSTLKVQPAELEDSGVYFCASSQVLGRSTDTQYFGPGTRLTVL.

This chain links TRBV11-2 with TRBJ2-5, with 9 bases lining up with TRBD1. The CDR3 runs 16 residues. With 3 bases clipped from V and 0 bases from J, the junction kept 5 bases outside the gene matches. Germline CDR1 is SGHAT and CDR2 is FQNNGV. The CDR3 DNA reads TGTGCCAGCAGCTTCATAGGGACAGGGTACCAAGAGACCCAGTACTTC. It specifies CASSFIGTGYQETQYF.

This rearrangement joins TRBV15 to TRBJ1-2, with D maybe TRBD1 (5 bases). Germline V gene data show CDR1 as LNHNV and CDR2 as YYDKDF (reference sequence). The CDR3 sequence is 14 residues long. V lost 7 bases and J lost 0, with 12 bases in between. CDR3 amino acids: CATTQGRANYGYTF. The CDR3 coding sequence is TGTGCCACCACCCAGGGTAGGGCTAACTATGGCTACACCTTC.

CDR3 coding DNA: TGTGCCAGCACCACAGAGAACTACGAGCAGTACTTC. This encodes CASTTENYEQYF. The J gene is TRBJ2-7, the V gene TRBV2, with D uncertain. The V gene's germline CDR1 is SNHLY and CDR2 FYNNEI. The CDR3 covers 12 residues. V was trimmed by 7 bases and J by 3 bases, leaving 10 bases between them.

The chain carries TRBV9 and TRBJ2-2; the match to TRBD2 covers 11 bases. Germline CDR1 is SGDLS and CDR2 is YYNGEE. The V gene end was trimmed by 4 bases and the J gene end by 8 bases; junction bases not matched to a gene: 4. The CDR3 has 14 amino acids. The CDR3 spells CASSLWTSGGELFF. The DNA of the CDR3 is TGTGCCAGCAGCCTTTGGACTAGCGGGGGGGAGCTGTTTTTT.

The chain links TRBV19 to TRBJ1-1; TRBD1 agrees at 7 bases. V lost 5 bases and J lost 1; bases outside the gene matches: 4. This CDR3 comprises 14 residues. Germline V gene data show CDR1 as LNHDA and CDR2 as SQIVND (reference sequence). CDR3 region: CASSSRQGNTEAFF. For the CDR3, the DNA is TGTGCCAGTAGTTCCAGACAGGGGAACACTGAAGCTTTCTTT.

The chain couples TRBV3-1 (or the pseudogene TRBV3-2) to TRBJ2-1; 8 nucleotides line up with TRBD1. CDR1 is LGHDT and CDR2 is YNNKEL in the germline V gene (reference sequence). The CDR3 sequence is 15 residues long. The V and J ends lost 2 bases and 3 bases, in that order; junction bases with no gene match: 3. Here the CDR3 reads CASSQFGQGYNEQFF. In DNA, the CDR3 is TGTGCCAGCAGCCAATTCGGACAGGGCTACAATGAGCAGTTCTTC.

V usage is TRBV7-9 and J usage is TRBJ2-5; 7 bases match TRBD2. Germline V gene sequence: CDR1 SEHNR, CDR2 FQNEAQ (reference sequence). V shed 4 bases and J 3 bases; nucleotides not matched to a gene: 2. The CDR3 has 13 amino acids. The CDR3 nucleotides are TGTGCCAGCAGCTCCGGGACTAAAGAGACCCAGTACTTC. This encodes CASSSGTKETQYF.

V and J are TRBV5-6 and TRBJ1-6; 8 bases are a match to TRBD1. CDR3 length: 19 residues. V lost 5 bases and J lost 3; bases outside the gene matches: 16. The germline CDR1 and CDR2 sequences are SGHDT and YYEEEE. The DNA of the CDR3 is TGTGCCAGCAGTCCCGGGACAGGAGAGCATTTTAGCTATAATTCACCCCTCCACTTT. This sequence encodes CASSPGTGEHFSYNSPLHF.

The chain is built from TRBV11-3 and TRBJ2-1, with D perhaps matching TRBD1 (6 bases). This CDR3 contains 15 residues. V shed 5 bases and J shed 3 bases, with 14 bases lying between them. Per germline, CDR1 SGHNT and CDR2 YENEEA. As DNA, the CDR3 is TGTGCCAGCAGCCACCGGGACAAAGTCTACAATGAGCAGTTCTTC. It translates to CASSHRDKVYNEQFF.

The chain employs TRBV6-1 and TRBJ2-5; 9 nucleotides match TRBD1. The germline gives CDR1 MNHNS, CDR2 SASEGT. The length of the CDR3 is 18 residues. Trimming took 0 bases from V and 4 from J; bases not matched to a gene: 12. The CDR3 DNA is TGTGCCAGCAGTGAAGCCCGGACAGGGGCCGCAACCGGAGAGACCCAGTACTTC. Translation: CASSEARTGAATGETQYF.

This rearrangement joins TRBV5-8 to TRBJ2-3, with TRBD2 matching over 8 bases. The CDR3 loop spans 18 amino acids. Germline lookup yields CDR1 SGHTS and CDR2 YDEGEE. J was trimmed by 5 bases and V by 0 bases; bases with no gene match: 14. In DNA, the CDR3 is TGTGCCAGCAGCTTGGCCCGGTTCGGGGGGGCCTTGGGAGATACGCAGTATTTT. It translates to CASSLARFGGALGDTQYF. Together with reference TRBV5-8 and TRBJ2-3, the CDR3 gives the full variable domain: EAGVTQSPTHLIKTRGQQATLRCSPISGHTSVYWYQQALGLGLQFLLWYDEGEERNRGNFPPRFSGRQFPNYSSELNVNALELEDSALYLCASSLARFGGALGDTQYFGPGTRLTVL.

The chain is built from TRBV28 and TRBJ2-1; the match to TRBD1 covers 8 bases. V shed 6 bases and J 5 bases; nucleotides not matched to a gene: 6. The V gene's germline CDR1 is MDHEN and CDR2 SYDVKM. The length of the CDR3 is 14 residues. CDR3 nucleotides: TGTGCCAGCAGCCACGGACAGGGAAACAATGAGCAGTTCTTC. This encodes CASSHGQGNNEQFF. Full variable domain (outside the CDR3, taken from reference TRBV28 and TRBJ2-1): DVKVTQSSRYLVKRTGEKVFLECVQDMDHENMFWYRQDPGLGLRLIYFSYDVKMKEKGDIPEGYSVSREKKERFSLILESASTNQTSMYLCASSHGQGNNEQFFGPGTRLTVL.

This clone was seen once. The chain employs TRBV5-4 and TRBJ1-2; 7 bases map to TRBD1. The CDR3 extends over 12 amino acids. Trimming took 7 bases from V and 6 from J; bases not matched to a gene: 6. Germline V gives CDR1 SGHNT, CDR2 YYREEE (reference sequence). The CDR3 DNA reads as TGTGCCAGCCCCACAGGGGTGGATGGCTACACCTTC. Translated, it gives CASPTGVDGYTF.

The chain couples TRBV3-1 (or the pseudogene TRBV3-2) to TRBJ2-7, with TRBD1 identical over 12 bases. Germline CDR1 LGHDT, CDR2 YNNKEL (reference sequence). Trimming at V came to 4 bases and at J to 4 bases, leaving 17 bases not matched to a gene. The CDR3 has 19 residues. DNA of the CDR3: TGTGCCAGCAGCCTCAAGGTCGGGACAGGGGGCGCTTGGGAATACGAGCAGTACTTC. Its protein is CASSLKVGTGGAWEYEQYF.

The rearrangement uses TRBV10-3 and TRBJ1-5; tentatively, D is TRBD1 (6 bases). This CDR3 has 13 residues. The V gene lost 4 bases and the J gene lost 4 bases, with 8 bases spanning the gap. Looked up from germline, CDR1 is ENHRY and CDR2 is SYGVKD. The CDR3 nucleotides read TGTGCCATCAGTGGACAGGAAAATCAGCCCCAGCATTTT. Translating gives CAISGQENQPQHF.